The subject of this entry is one TCR beta chain. Its target is unknown. The CDR3 sequence is 14 residues long. Trimming removed 2 bases at V and 7 bases at J, with 14 bases between. Germline V CDR1 and CDR2: KGHSH, LQKENI. This sample was taken from a study of cytomegalovirus exposure and HLA in healthy donors. General observations from the study: CMV antigen specificity of a few CMV-associated chains was confirmed in vitro.

Produced via immunoSEQ multiplex PCR; TCRdb's table is partial and in-frame only. Of roughly 120,000 clones in the sample, 88% were seen once. Sequences were obtained from PBMCs. This TCR came from a woman in her thirties in good health and CMV-seropositive. This chain connects TRBV18 to TRBJ2-5, with D perhaps matching TRBD2 (6 bases). This chain's CDR3 is CASSPSGVDGTQYF. In nucleotides, the CDR3 is TGTGCCAGCTCACCATCGGGGGTCGACGGGACCCAGTACTTC. Filled out from reference TRBV18 and TRBJ2-5, the complete variable domain reads NAGVMQNPRHLVRRRGQEARLRCSPMKGHSHVYWYRQLPEEGLKFMVYLQKENIIDESGMPKERFSAEFPKEGPSILRIQQVVRGDSAAYFCASSPSGVDGTQYFGPGTRLLVL.